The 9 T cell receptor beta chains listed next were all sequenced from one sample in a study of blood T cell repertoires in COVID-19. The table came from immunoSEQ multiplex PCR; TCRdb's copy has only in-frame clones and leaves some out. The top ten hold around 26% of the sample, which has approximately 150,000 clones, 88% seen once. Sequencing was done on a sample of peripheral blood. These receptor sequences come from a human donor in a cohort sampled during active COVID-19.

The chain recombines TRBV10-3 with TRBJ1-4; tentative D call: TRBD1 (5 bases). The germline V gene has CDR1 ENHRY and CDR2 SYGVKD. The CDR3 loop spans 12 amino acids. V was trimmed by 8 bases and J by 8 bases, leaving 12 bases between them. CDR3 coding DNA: TGTGCCATCGGGACTTCAGGAGAAAAACTGTTTTTT. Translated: CAIGTSGEKLFF.

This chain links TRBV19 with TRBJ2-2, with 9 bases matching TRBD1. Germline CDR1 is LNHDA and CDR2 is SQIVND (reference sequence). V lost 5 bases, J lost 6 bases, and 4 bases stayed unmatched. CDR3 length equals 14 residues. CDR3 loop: CASSPGTGPGELFF. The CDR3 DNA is TGTGCCAGTAGTCCCGGGACAGGGCCCGGGGAGCTGTTTTTT. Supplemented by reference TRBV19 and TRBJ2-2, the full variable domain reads DGGITQSPKYLFRKEGQNVTLSCEQNLNHDAMYWYRQDPGQGLRLIYYSQIVNDFQKGDIAEGYSVSREKKESFPLTVTSAQKNPTAFYLCASSPGTGPGELFFGEGSRLTVL.

CDR3 sequence: CATSRDRGGNEQYF. In DNA, the CDR3 is TGTGCCACCAGCAGAGATAGGGGCGGGAACGAGCAGTACTTC. This sequence joins TRBV15 and TRBJ2-7, with D possibly matching TRBD2 (6 bases). This CDR3 contains 14 residues. CDR1 and CDR2 (germline): LNHNV, YYDKDF (reference sequence). V shed 0 bases and J shed 5 bases, with 11 bases lying between them.

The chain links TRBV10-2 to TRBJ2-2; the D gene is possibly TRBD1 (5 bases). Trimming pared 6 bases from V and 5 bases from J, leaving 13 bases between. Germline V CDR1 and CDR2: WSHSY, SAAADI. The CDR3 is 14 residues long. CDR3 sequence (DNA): TGCGCCAGCAGAGGGCAGGGTGAGACCGGGGAGCTGTTTTTT. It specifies CASRGQGETGELFF.

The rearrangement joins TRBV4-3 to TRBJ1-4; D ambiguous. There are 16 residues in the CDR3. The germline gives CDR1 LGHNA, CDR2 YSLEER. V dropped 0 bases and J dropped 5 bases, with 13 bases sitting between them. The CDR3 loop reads CASSQDRYLKNEKLFF. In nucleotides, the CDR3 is TGCGCCAGCAGCCAAGATCGGTACCTTAAAAATGAAAAACTGTTTTTT.

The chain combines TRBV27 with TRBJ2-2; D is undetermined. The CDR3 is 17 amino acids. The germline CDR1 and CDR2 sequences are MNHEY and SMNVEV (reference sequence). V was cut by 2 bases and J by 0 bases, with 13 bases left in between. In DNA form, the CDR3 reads TGTGCCAGCAGTTTAGTCCCTAGTCTCCCGAACACCGGGGAGCTGTTTTTT. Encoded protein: CASSLVPSLPNTGELFF.

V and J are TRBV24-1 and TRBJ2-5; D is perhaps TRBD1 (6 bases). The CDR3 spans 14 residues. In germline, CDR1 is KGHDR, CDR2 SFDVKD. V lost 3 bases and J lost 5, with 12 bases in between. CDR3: CATSDGHTGETQYF. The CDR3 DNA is TGTGCCACCAGTGATGGACATACAGGGGAGACCCAGTACTTC.

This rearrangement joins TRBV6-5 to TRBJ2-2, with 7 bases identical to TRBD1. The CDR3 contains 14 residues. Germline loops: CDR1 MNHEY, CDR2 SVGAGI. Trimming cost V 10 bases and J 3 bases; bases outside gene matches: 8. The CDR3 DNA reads TGTGCCACCCGACAGGGAAGGGACACCGGGGAGCTGTTTTTT. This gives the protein CATRQGRDTGELFF.

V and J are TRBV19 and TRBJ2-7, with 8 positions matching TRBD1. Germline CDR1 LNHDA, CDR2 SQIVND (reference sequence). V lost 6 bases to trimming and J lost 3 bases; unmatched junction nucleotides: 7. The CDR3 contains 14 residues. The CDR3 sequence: CASSISDRGYEQYF. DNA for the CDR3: TGTGCCAGTAGCATCAGTGACAGGGGCTACGAGCAGTACTTC. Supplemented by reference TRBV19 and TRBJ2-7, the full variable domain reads DGGITQSPKYLFRKEGQNVTLSCEQNLNHDAMYWYRQDPGQGLRLIYYSQIVNDFQKGDIAEGYSVSREKKESFPLTVTSAQKNPTAFYLCASSISDRGYEQYFGPGTRLTVT.